This record concerns one TCR beta chain sequence. Methods used by the authors: Counts of nucleated cells, estimated from reference gene primer amplification, were obtained. Sequenced by immunoSEQ multiplex PCR; TCRdb stores in-frame clones only, minus some. V and J calls and clone size are copied from that table; D and trimming were computed from the DNA. The sample shows around 160,000 clones, about 84% of them seen only once. The sample is drawn from a study of blood T cell repertoires in COVID-19. Germline V lookup: CDR1 SQVTM, CDR2 ANQGSEA. V lost 4 bases to trimming and J lost 7 bases; unmatched junction nucleotides: 6. This CDR3 has 13 amino acids.

This receptor was identified in a man aged 40-49 years who had recovered from COVID-19. The sequenced sample was PBMCs or T cells enriched from blood (not recorded which). The chain recombines TRBV29-1 with TRBJ2-7; 11 nucleotides line up with TRBD1. CDR3 bases: TGCAGCGTTGGAGGGACAGGGGGTAGTGAGCAGTACTTC. The encoded protein is CSVGGTGGSEQYF.